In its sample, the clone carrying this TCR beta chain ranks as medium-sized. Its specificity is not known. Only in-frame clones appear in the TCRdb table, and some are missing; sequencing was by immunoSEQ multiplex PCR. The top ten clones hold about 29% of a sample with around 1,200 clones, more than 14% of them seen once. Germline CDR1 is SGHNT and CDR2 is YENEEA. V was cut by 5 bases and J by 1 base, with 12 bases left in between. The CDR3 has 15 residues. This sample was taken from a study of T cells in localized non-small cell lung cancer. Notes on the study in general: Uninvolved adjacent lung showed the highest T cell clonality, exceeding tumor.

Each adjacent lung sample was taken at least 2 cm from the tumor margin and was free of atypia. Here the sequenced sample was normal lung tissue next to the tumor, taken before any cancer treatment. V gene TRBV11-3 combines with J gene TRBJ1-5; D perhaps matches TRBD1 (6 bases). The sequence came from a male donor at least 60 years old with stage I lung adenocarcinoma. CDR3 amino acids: CASSPLRGSNQPQHF. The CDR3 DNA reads TGTGCCAGCAGCCCTCTCAGGGGCAGCAATCAGCCCCAGCATTTT. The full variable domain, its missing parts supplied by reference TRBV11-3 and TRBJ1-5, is EAGVVQSPRYKIIEKKQPVAFWCNPISGHNTLYWYLQNLGQGPELLIRYENEEAVDDSQLPKDRFSAERLKGVDSTLKIQPAELGDSAVYLCASSPLRGSNQPQHFGDGTRLSIL.